Listed below are T cell receptor beta chains from one sample, sequenced in a study of shared clonotypes between healthy human individuals. Generated by immunoSEQ multiplex PCR, the TCRdb table keeps only in-frame clones and is missing some. The sample includes roughly 2.2 million clones, roughly 90% of them seen just once. Sequenced sample: naive CD4+ T cells from PBMCs. The receptor source for this set is a man between 18 and 29 years old in good health. Some clones in this sample may be carry-over from other donors' samples. Both conserved end residues are part of each CDR3. The D gene is left open where the match is weak. A row's size may be missing; if present it is once, few, many or a size class.

V	J	D	size	CDR3	DNA
TRBV19	TRBJ2-3	TRBD1	.	CASSPRGWSTDTQYF	TGTGCCAGTAGTCCCAGGGGGTGGAGCACAGATACGCAGTATTTT
TRBV29-1	TRBJ2-1	.	.	CSVGISGASSYNEQFF	TGCAGCGTTGGCATTAGCGGAGCGAGCTCCTACAATGAGCAGTTCTTC
TRBV11-3	TRBJ2-1	TRBD2	.	CASSSGLAGDNEQFF	TGTGCCAGCAGCTCGGGACTAGCGGGAGACAATGAGCAGTTCTTC
TRBV28	TRBJ1-1	TRBD1	.	CASRTGTGGWTEAFF	TGTGCCAGCAGGACCGGGACAGGGGGATGGACTGAAGCTTTCTTT
TRBV9	TRBJ2-2	TRBD2	.	CASSVASGRSGELFF	TGTGCCAGCAGCGTAGCTAGCGGGAGATCCGGGGAGCTGTTTTTT
TRBV10-1	TRBJ2-1	TRBD2	.	CASSRTSLYEQFF	TGCGCCAGCAGTAGGACTAGTTTGTATGAGCAGTTCTTC
TRBV7-9	TRBJ2-2	TRBD2	few	CASSVTSGRGTGELFF	TGTGCCAGCAGCGTCACTAGCGGGAGGGGCACCGGGGAGCTGTTTTTT
TRBV2	TRBJ2-3	.	.	CASRDSGTDTQYF	TGTGCCAGCAGAGATAGCGGCACAGATACGCAGTATTTT
TRBV4-1	TRBJ2-2	.	.	CASSQGAASDTGELFF	TGCGCCAGCAGCCAGGGAGCCGCCTCTGACACCGGGGAGCTGTTTTTT
TRBV7-9	TRBJ2-7	TRBD1	.	CASSLVETGSYEQYF	TGTGCCAGCAGCTTAGTGGAGACAGGGTCCTACGAGCAGTACTTC
TRBV7-9	TRBJ2-1	TRBD2	.	CASSLDALAGQFF	TGTGCCAGCAGCTTAGATGCGCTAGCGGGGCAGTTCTTC
TRBV2	TRBJ2-1	.	.	CASSGLDYNEQFF	TGTGCCAGCAGTGGCCTGGACTACAATGAGCAGTTCTTC
TRBV2	TRBJ2-3	.	.	CASRRTLSTDTQYF	TGTGCCAGCAGGCGGACCTTGAGCACAGATACGCAGTATTTT
TRBV7-3	TRBJ2-5	.	.	CASSRGTSETQYF	TGTGCCAGCAGCCGAGGGACATCGGAGACCCAGTACTTC
TRBV7-2	TRBJ2-7	TRBD2	.	CASSFRTSGLSSYGQYF	TGTGCCAGCAGCTTCAGGACTAGCGGATTGAGCTCCTACGGGCAGTACTTC
TRBV5-1	TRBJ2-1	.	.	CASSTRTGSYNEQFF	TGCGCCAGCAGCACACGCACCGGGAGTTACAATGAGCAGTTCTTC
TRBV10-3	TRBJ2-5	TRBD2	.	CATAGASGRETQYF	TGTGCCACCGCCGGTGCTAGCGGGAGGGAGACCCAGTACTTC
TRBV11-3	TRBJ1-1	.	few	CASSLRGNTEAFF	TGTGCCAGCAGCTTAAGGGGTAACACTGAAGCTTTCTTT
TRBV18	TRBJ2-1	TRBD2	.	CASSFGTSGSEQFF	TGTGCCAGCTCATTCGGGACTAGCGGGAGCGAGCAGTTCTTC
TRBV7-9	TRBJ1-3	.	.	CASSSRGSGNTIYF	TGTGCCAGCAGCTCCAGGGGCTCCGGAAACACCATATATTTT
TRBV5-1	TRBJ1-1	.	once	CASSLGSGETEAFF	TGCGCCAGCAGCTTGGGTTCAGGGGAGACTGAAGCTTTCTTT
TRBV4-2	TRBJ2-7	.	.	CASSQDPGGAPNYEQYF	TGTGCCAGCAGCCAAGACCCTGGGGGGGCGCCAAACTACGAGCAGTACTTC
TRBV4-1	TRBJ2-3	.	.	CASSQSIPQGDTQYF	TGCGCCAGCAGCCAAAGTATTCCCCAGGGAGATACGCAGTATTTT